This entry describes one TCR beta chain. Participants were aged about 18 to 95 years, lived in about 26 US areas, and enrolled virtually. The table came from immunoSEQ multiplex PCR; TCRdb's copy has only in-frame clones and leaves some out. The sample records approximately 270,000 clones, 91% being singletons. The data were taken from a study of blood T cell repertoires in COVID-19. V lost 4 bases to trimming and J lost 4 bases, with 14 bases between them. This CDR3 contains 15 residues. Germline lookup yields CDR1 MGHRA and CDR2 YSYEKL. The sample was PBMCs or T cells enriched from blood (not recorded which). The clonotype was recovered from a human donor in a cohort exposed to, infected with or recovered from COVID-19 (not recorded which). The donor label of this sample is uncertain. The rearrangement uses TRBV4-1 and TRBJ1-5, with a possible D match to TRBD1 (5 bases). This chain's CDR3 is CASSLGLELNQPQHF. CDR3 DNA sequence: TGCGCCAGCAGCCTGGGACTTGAGTTAAATCAGCCCCAGCATTTT.